The source of this T cell receptor beta chain is a study of cytomegalovirus exposure and HLA in healthy donors. Study summary: The approximately 690 first-cohort repertoires and the 95 to 150 validation repertoires shared the same platform, a later analysis reported.

The germline V gene has CDR1 SEHNR and CDR2 FQNEAQ (reference sequence). V shed 2 bases and J shed 2 bases, with 10 bases lying between them. The CDR3 contains 14 residues. While the first cohort had 600 to 800 subjects, the donors belonged to the separate validation cohort of 100 to 150 subjects. Generated by immunoSEQ multiplex PCR, the TCRdb table keeps only in-frame clones and is missing some. The sample lists 200,000 to 300,000 clones; 90% were seen once. Study-wide findings and caveats: Most TCRs appeared rarely, but some public TCRs recurred in many donors. In vitro confirmation showed a few CMV-associated chains to be CMV antigen specific.

A note on this clone: Antigen unknown. Other DNA sequences in this specimen translate into the identical CDR3.

This TCR came from a woman aged 25 to 39 in good health and CMV-seronegative. The V gene is TRBV7-9, the J gene TRBJ2-7; maybe TRBD1 (5 bases). Sequenced sample: PBMCs. In DNA form, the CDR3 reads TGTGCCAGCAGCTTATCAGGGCGCCCCTACGAGCAGTACTTC. It codes for CASSLSGRPYEQYF.